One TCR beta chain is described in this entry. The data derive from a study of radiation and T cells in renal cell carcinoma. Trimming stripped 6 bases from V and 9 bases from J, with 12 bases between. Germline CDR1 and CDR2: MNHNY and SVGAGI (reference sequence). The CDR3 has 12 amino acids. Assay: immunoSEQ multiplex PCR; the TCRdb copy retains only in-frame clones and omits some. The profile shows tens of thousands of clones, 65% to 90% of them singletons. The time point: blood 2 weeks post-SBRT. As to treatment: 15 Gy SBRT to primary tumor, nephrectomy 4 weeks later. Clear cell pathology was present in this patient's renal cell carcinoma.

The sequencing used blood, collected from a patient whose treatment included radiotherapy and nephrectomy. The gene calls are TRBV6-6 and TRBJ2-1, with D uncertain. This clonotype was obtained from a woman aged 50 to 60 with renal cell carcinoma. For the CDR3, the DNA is TGTGCCAGCAGGAACCCGGGCGGTGAGCAGTTCTTC. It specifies CASRNPGGEQFF.